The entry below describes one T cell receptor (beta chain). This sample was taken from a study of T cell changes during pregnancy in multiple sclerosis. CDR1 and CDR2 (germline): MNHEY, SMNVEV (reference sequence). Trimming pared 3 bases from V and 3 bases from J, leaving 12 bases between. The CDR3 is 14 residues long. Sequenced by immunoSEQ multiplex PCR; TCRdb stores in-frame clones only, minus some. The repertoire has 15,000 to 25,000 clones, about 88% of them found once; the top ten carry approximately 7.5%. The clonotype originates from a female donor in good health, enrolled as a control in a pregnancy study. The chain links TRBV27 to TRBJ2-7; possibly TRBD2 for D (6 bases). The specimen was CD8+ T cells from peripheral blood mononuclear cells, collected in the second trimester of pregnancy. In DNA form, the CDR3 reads TGTGCCAGCAGTTTTGGGAGGACGGGCTACGAGCAGTACTTC. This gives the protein CASSFGRTGYEQYF.